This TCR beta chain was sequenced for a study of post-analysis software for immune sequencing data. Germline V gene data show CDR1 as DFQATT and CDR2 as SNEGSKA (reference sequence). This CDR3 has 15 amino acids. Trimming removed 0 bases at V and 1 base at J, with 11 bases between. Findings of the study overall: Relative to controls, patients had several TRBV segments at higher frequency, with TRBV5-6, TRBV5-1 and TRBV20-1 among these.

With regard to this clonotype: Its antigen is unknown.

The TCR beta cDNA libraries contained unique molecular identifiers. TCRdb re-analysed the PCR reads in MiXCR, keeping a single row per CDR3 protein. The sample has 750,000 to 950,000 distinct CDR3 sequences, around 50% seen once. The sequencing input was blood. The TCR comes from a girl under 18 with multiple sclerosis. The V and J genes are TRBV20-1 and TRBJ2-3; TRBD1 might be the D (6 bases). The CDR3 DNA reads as TGCAGTGCTAGAGATCTGGGGGCCGGCACAGATACGCAGTATTTT. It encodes CSARDLGAGTDTQYF.